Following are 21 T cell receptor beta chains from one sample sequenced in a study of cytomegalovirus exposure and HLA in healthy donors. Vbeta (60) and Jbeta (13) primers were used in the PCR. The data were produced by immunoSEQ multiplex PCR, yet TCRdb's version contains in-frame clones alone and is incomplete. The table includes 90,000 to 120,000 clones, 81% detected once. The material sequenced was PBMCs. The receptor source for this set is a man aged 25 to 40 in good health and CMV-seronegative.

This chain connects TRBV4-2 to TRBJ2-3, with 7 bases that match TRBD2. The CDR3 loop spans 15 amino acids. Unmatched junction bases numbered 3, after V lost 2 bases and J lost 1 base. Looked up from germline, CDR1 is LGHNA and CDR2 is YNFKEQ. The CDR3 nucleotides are TGTGCCAGCAGCCAATCAACTAGCGGCACAGATACGCAGTATTTT. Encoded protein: CASSQSTSGTDTQYF.

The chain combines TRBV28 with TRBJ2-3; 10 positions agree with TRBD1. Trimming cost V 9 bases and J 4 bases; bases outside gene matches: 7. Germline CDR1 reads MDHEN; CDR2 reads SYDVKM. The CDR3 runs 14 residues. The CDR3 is CASKGTGVADTQYF. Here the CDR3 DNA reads TGTGCCAGTAAGGGGACAGGGGTGGCAGATACGCAGTATTTT. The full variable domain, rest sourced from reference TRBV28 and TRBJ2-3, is DVKVTQSSRYLVKRTGEKVFLECVQDMDHENMFWYRQDPGLGLRLIYFSYDVKMKEKGDIPEGYSVSREKKERFSLILESASTNQTSMYLCASKGTGVADTQYFGPGTRLTVL.

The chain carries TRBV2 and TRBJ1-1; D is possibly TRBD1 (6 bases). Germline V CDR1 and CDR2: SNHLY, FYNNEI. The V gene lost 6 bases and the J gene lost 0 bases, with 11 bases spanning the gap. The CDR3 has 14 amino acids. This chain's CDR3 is CASRLGGLNTEAFF. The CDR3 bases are TGTGCCAGCAGGCTTGGGGGCCTGAACACTGAAGCTTTCTTT.

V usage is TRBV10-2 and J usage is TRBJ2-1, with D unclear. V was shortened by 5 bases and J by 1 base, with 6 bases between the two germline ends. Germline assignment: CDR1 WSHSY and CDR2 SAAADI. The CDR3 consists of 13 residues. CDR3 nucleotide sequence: TGCGCCAGCAGTTCCGGGTCCTACAATGAGCAGTTCTTC. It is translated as CASSSGSYNEQFF.

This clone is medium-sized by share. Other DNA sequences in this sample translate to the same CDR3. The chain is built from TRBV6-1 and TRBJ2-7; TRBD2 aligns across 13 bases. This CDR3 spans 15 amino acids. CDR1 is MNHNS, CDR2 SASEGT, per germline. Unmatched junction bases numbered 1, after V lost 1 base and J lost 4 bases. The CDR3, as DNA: TGTGCCAGCAGTGAAGGGACTAGCGGGAGTTACGAGCAGTACTTC. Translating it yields CASSEGTSGSYEQYF.

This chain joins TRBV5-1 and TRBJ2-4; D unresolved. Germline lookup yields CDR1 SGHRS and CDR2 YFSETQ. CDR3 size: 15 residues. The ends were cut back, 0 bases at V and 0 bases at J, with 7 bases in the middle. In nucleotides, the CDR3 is TGCGCCAGCAGCTTGGATCCATTAGCCAAAAACATTCAGTACTTC. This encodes CASSLDPLAKNIQYF.

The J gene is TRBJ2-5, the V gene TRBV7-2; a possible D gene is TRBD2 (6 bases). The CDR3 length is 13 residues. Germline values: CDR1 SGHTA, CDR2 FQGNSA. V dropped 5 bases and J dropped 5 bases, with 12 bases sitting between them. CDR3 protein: CASSRRALETQYF. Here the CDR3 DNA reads TGTGCCAGCAGCCGGAGGGCCCTGGAGACCCAGTACTTC.

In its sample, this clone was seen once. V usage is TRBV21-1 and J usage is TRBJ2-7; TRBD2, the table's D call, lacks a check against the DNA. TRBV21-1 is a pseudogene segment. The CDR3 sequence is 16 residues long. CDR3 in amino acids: CASSQPLAGYAYEQYF. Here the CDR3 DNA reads TGTGCCAGCAGCCAACCCCTAGCGGGATACGCCTACGAGCAGTACTTC.

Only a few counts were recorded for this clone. CDR3 bases: TGTGCCAGCAGTATGCTAGCGGGGGGATACAATGAGCAGTTCTTC. Encoded protein: CASSMLAGGYNEQFF. V usage is TRBV6-1 and J usage is TRBJ2-1, with 11 positions matching TRBD2. There are 15 residues in the CDR3. With V trimmed by 5 bases and J by 4 bases, 4 bases remained unmatched. CDR1 is MNHNS and CDR2 is SASEGT in the germline V gene.

CDR3 in amino acids: CSVYTGADTQYF. The CDR3 DNA reads TGCAGCGTCTACACAGGGGCAGATACGCAGTATTTT. The chain recombines TRBV29-1 with TRBJ2-3, with TRBD1 identical over 7 bases. V was clipped by 6 bases and J by 4 bases; unmatched bases: 4. This CDR3 has 12 residues. From germline, CDR1 is SQVTM and CDR2 ANQGSEA.

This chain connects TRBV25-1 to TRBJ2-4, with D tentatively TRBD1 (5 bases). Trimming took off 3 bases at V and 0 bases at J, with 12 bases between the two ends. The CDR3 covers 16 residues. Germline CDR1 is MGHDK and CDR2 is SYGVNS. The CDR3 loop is CASSDHRSLAKNIQYF. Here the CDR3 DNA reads TGTGCCAGCAGTGACCACAGGAGTCTAGCCAAAAACATTCAGTACTTC.

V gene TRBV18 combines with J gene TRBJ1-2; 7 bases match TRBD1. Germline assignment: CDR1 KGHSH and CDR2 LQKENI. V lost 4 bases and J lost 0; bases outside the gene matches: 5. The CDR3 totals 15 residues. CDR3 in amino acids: CASSLGTATNYGYTF. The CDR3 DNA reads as TGTGCCAGCTCACTTGGGACAGCCACTAACTATGGCTACACCTTC.

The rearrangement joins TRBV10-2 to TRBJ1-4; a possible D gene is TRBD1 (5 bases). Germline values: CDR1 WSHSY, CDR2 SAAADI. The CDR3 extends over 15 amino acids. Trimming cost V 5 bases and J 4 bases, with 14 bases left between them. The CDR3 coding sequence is TGCGCCAGCAGTCCCCCTCGGGGGGTTAATGAAAAACTGTTTTTT. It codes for CASSPPRGVNEKLFF.

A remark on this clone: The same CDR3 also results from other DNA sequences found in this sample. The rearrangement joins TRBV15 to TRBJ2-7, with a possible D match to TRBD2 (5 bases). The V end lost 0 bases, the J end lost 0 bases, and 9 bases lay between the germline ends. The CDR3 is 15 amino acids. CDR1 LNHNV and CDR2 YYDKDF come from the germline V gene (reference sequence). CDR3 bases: TGTGCCACCAGCAGAGATCCGAGCGGCTCCTACGAGCAGTACTTC. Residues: CATSRDPSGSYEQYF.

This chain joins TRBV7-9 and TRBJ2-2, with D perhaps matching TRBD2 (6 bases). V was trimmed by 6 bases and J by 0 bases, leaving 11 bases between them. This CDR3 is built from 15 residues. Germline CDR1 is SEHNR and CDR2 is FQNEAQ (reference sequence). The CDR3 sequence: CASRLSGSNTGELFF. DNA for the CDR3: TGTGCCAGCAGACTGAGCGGGTCGAACACCGGGGAGCTGTTTTTT.

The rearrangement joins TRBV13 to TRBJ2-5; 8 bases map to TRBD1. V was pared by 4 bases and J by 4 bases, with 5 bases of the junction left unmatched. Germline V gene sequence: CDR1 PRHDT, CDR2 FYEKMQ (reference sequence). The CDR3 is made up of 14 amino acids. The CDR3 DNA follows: TGTGCCAGCAGCTCCGGACAGGGTGGAGAGACCCAGTACTTC. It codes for CASSSGQGGETQYF.

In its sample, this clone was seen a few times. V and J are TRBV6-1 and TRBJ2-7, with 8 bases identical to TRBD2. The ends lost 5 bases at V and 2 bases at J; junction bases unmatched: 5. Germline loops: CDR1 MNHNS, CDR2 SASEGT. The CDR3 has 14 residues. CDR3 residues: CASSPSGGPYEQYF. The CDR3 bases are TGTGCCAGCAGTCCAAGCGGGGGACCCTACGAGCAGTACTTC.

CDR3 coding DNA: TGTGCCAGCAGTTACGACAGTAAATTGGGAAACACTGAAGCTTTCTTT. Protein product: CASSYDSKLGNTEAFF. The chain employs TRBV6-5 and TRBJ1-1, with D possibly TRBD1 on 5 matching bases. This CDR3 comprises 16 residues. V lost 2 bases and J 2 bases, leaving 15 bases between the germline ends. CDR1 is MNHEY and CDR2 is SVGAGI in the germline V gene.

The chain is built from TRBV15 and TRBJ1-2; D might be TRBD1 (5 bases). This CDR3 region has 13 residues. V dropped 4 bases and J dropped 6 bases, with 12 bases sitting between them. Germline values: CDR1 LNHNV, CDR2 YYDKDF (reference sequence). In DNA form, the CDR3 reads TGTGCCACCAGCAATCGACAGCCGGATGGCTACACCTTC. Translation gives CATSNRQPDGYTF.

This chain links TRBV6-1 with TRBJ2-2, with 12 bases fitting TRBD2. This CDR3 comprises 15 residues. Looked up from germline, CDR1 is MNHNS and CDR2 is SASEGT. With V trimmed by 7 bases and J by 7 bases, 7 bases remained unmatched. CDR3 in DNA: TGTGCCAGCATGGTGACTAGCGGGAGTAACGGGGAGCTGTTTTTT. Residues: CASMVTSGSNGELFF.

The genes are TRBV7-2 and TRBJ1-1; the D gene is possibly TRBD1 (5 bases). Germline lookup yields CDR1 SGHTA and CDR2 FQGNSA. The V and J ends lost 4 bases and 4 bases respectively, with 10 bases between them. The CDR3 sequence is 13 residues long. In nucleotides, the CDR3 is TGTGCCAGCAGCTCAGCAGGGAGCACTGAAGCTTTCTTT. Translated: CASSSAGSTEAFF.